This T cell receptor (beta chain) comes out of a study of T cell clones after liver transplantation. The overall study: Third-party-reactive TCRbeta sequences from pre-transplant mixed lymphocyte reactions served as antigen-independent comparators.

The assay was immunoSEQ multiplex PCR, and TCRdb's table has in-frame clones only and misses some. The sample holds about 24,000 clones, approximately 71% seen once. CDR3 size: 14 residues. The V end lost 1 base, the J end lost 6 bases, and 12 bases lay between the germline ends. Germline CDR1 and CDR2: SGHVS and FNYEAQ. Study-level points and caveats: Post-transplant time points were not standardized, so conclusions are preliminary. A larger donor-reactive than third-party decline suggested partial antigen-specific deletion.

With respect to this clone: The antigen is not known.

The sequence came from a human donor who received a liver transplant. The sequencing here drew on CD4+ T cells from blood, taken before liver transplant. The chain uses TRBV7-6 and TRBJ1-2; D perhaps matches TRBD1 (5 bases). DNA of the CDR3: TGTGCCAGCAGCTTAGGAGTGGGGCCAGATGGCTACACCTTC. Its protein product is CASSLGVGPDGYTF.